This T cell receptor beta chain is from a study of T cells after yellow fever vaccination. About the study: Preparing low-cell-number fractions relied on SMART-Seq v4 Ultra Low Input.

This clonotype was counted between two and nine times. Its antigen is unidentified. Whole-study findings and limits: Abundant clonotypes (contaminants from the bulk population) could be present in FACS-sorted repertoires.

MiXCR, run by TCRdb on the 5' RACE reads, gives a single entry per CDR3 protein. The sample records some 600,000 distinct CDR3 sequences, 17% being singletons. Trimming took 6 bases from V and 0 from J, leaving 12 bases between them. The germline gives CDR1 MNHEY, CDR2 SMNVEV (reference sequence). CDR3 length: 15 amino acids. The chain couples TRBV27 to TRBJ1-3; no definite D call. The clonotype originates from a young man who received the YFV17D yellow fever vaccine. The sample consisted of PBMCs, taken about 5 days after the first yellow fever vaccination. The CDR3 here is CASRPLAGSGNTIYF. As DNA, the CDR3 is TGTGCCAGCAGACCCTTGGCGGGCTCTGGAAACACCATATATTTT.